The next 25 T cell receptor beta chains were all read from a single sample in a study of neurological immune-mediated disorders. Time point given: longitudinal time-point 3. From the 5' RACE reads, TCRdb called clonotypes with MiXCR, one entry per CDR3 protein. The sample lists about 99,000 distinct CDR3 sequences; more than 10% were seen once. Sequencing was performed on PBMCs. These receptors came from a female donor with HTLV-1-associated myelopathy (HAM/TSP).

The rearrangement joins TRBV5-6 to TRBJ2-5, with D perhaps matching TRBD1 (6 bases). Germline CDR1 is SGHDT and CDR2 is YYEEEE. Trimming removed 0 bases at V and 1 base at J, with 10 bases between. The CDR3 totals 15 residues. The CDR3 region has the DNA TGTGCCAGCAGCTTGGATTGGGACATCCAAGAGACCCAGTACTTC. Translation gives CASSLDWDIQETQYF. Full variable domain (rest looked up from reference TRBV5-6 and TRBJ2-5): DAGVTQSPTHLIKTRGQQVTLRCSPKSGHDTVSWYQQALGQGPQFIFQYYEEEERQRGNFPDRFSGHQFPNYSSELNVNALLLGDSALYLCASSLDWDIQETQYFGPGTRLLVL.

The chain joins TRBV30 to TRBJ2-3; D is undetermined. Trimming left V 2 bases short and J 7 bases short, with 22 bases between. This CDR3 contains 16 residues. Germline values: CDR1 GTSNPN, CDR2 SVGIG (reference sequence). The CDR3 loop reads CAWSSAPSMTRNTQYF. In DNA, the CDR3 is TGTGCCTGGAGTTCCGCTCCCTCGATGACGAGGAATACGCAGTATTTT.

In its sample, this clonotype was seen many times. This chain's CDR3 is CASSWGTGASQGQPQHF. DNA of the CDR3: TGTGCCAGCAGCTGGGGGACAGGTGCCTCCCAGGGGCAGCCCCAGCATTTT. J is TRBJ1-5 and V is TRBV5-6; 8 bases are a match to TRBD1. Germline V gives CDR1 SGHDT, CDR2 YYEEEE. V gave up 3 bases and J gave up 7 bases; unmatched junction bases: 15. CDR3 size: 17 residues.

This clonotype was seen at least ten times. The chain couples TRBV5-6 to TRBJ1-5, with 9 bases identical to TRBD1. The germline CDR1 and CDR2 sequences are SGHDT and YYEEEE. V lost 3 bases and J lost 6; bases outside the gene matches: 7. CDR3 length: 15 residues. Here the CDR3 reads CASSSRDRVLQPQHF. CDR3 DNA: TGTGCCAGCAGCTCTAGGGACAGGGTACTTCAGCCCCAGCATTTT.

This clonotype appeared many times. This chain connects TRBV4-2 to TRBJ1-4, with D maybe TRBD1 (5 bases). V was trimmed by 3 bases and J by 10 bases, leaving 15 bases between them. Per germline, CDR1 LGHNA and CDR2 YNFKEQ. The CDR3 is made up of 14 amino acids. The CDR3 DNA reads as TGTGCCAGCAGCCACCCCGGGACGTCCGCAAAACTGTTTTTT. Translating gives CASSHPGTSAKLFF.

Many counts were recorded for this clonotype. The V call is TRBV20-1, the J call TRBJ1-5, with D perhaps matching TRBD1 (5 bases). Germline V CDR1 and CDR2: DFQATT, SNEGSKA (reference sequence). The CDR3 totals 15 residues. The V end was cut by 0 bases, the J end by 5 bases, with 14 bases between. As DNA, the CDR3 is TGCAGTGCTAGAGAATACTACAGGACCGATCAGCCCCAGCATTTT. It is translated as CSAREYYRTDQPQHF.

This clonotype has a count of ten or more. The V and J genes are TRBV5-1 and TRBJ1-1, with a tentative D call TRBD1 (6 bases). The germline V gene encodes CDR1 SGHRS and CDR2 YFSETQ. The V end lost 4 bases, the J end lost 4 bases, and 14 bases lay between the germline ends. The CDR3 is made up of 14 amino acids. The CDR3 loop is CASSRGGGRTEAFF. CDR3 DNA: TGCGCCAGCAGCAGGGGAGGGGGGCGCACTGAAGCTTTCTTT.

This clonotype was observed many times. This rearrangement joins TRBV20-1 to TRBJ2-3; the match to TRBD2 covers 8 bases. This CDR3 has 12 residues. The V and J ends lost 6 bases and 8 bases, in that order; junction bases with no gene match: 7. Germline V gene lookup returns CDR1 DFQATT and CDR2 SNEGSKA (reference sequence). The CDR3 protein is CSAERGGTTQYF. The CDR3 bases are TGCAGTGCCGAACGGGGGGGGACTACGCAGTATTTT.

Notes on this clonotype: A clone one base away is much larger, so this may be a read error. The chain couples TRBV12-3 or TRBV12-4 to TRBJ2-3; 10 bases match TRBD2. The J segment lost 5 bases and the V segment lost 4 bases, leaving 6 bases of the junction unmatched. The CDR3 loop spans 15 amino acids. The CDR3 loop is CASSSGAGGQDTQYF. CDR3 DNA: TGTGCCAGCAGTTCGGGAGCGGGGGGGCAAGATACGCAGTATTTT.

This clonotype occurred many times. The rearrangement joins TRBV15 to TRBJ2-5; perhaps TRBD2 as D (5 bases). The length of the CDR3 is 16 residues. V lost 4 bases to trimming and J lost 7 bases, with 22 bases between them. From germline, CDR1 is LNHNV and CDR2 YYDKDF (reference sequence). In nucleotides, the CDR3 is TGTGCCACCAGCACGAAGAGGGCAAGTGGTTCGGTGACCCAGTACTTC. Translation: CATSTKRASGSVTQYF.

This clonotype was seen repeatedly, ten times or more. This sequence joins TRBV5-1 and TRBJ2-1; 7 positions agree with TRBD1. The V segment lost 4 bases and the J segment 7 bases; nucleotides outside the gene matches: 8. Germline CDR1 reads SGHRS; CDR2 reads YFSETQ. The CDR3 extends over 14 amino acids. CDR3: CASSVTGSLNEQFF. In DNA form, the CDR3 reads TGCGCCAGCAGCGTGACAGGGAGCCTTAATGAGCAGTTCTTC. The whole variable domain, filled in from reference TRBV5-1 and TRBJ2-1, reads KAGVTQTPRYLIKTRGQQVTLSCSPISGHRSVSWYQQTPGQGLQFLFEYFSETQRNKGNFPGRFSGRQFSNSRSEMNVSTLELGDSALYLCASSVTGSLNEQFFGPGTRLTVL.

V usage is TRBV5-1 and J usage is TRBJ2-1; TRBD1 agrees at 7 bases. Unmatched junction bases numbered 7, after V lost 3 bases and J lost 4 bases. The germline V gene encodes CDR1 SGHRS and CDR2 YFSETQ. The CDR3 runs 15 residues. CDR3 nucleotide sequence: TGCGCCAGCAGCTCCACCGGGACAGCTTACAATGAGCAGTTCTTC. Translated: CASSSTGTAYNEQFF.

V is TRBV12-3 or TRBV12-4 and J is TRBJ1-4; no clear D. V lost 5 bases to trimming and J lost 8 bases, with 9 bases between them. The CDR3 runs to 12 residues. This CDR3 is CASSRTDEKLFF. The CDR3 bases are TGTGCCAGCAGTCGGACGGACGAAAAACTGTTTTTT.

The chain has TRBV7-3 and TRBJ2-1, with unresolved D. V lost 0 bases and J 0 bases, leaving 6 bases between the germline ends. The germline V gene encodes CDR1 SGHTA and CDR2 FQGTGA. The CDR3 loop spans 15 amino acids. The CDR3 DNA is TGTGCCAGCAGCTTAACGTCTAGCTCCTACAATGAGCAGTTCTTC. This encodes CASSLTSSSYNEQFF. The variable domain in full, completed from reference TRBV7-3 and TRBJ2-1, reads GAGVSQTPSNKVTEKGKYVELRCDPISGHTALYWYRQSLGQGPEFLIYFQGTGAADDSGLPNDRFFAVRPEGSVSTLKIQRTERGDSAVYLCASSLTSSSYNEQFFGPGTRLTVL.

This clonotype was seen at least ten times. The rearrangement joins TRBV20-1 to TRBJ2-2, with TRBD2 identical over 7 bases. Germline CDR1 reads DFQATT; CDR2 reads SNEGSKA (reference sequence). V trimming: 5 bases; J trimming: 3 bases; junction bases outside the gene matches: 3. This CDR3 region has 13 residues. CDR3 sequence (DNA): TGCAGTGCTCCGGGACTATACACCGGGGAGCTGTTTTTT. It translates to CSAPGLYTGELFF.

In this sample, this clonotype turned up many times. The chain employs TRBV5-1 and TRBJ2-7; weak D call: TRBD2 (5 bases). CDR1 is SGHRS, CDR2 YFSETQ, per germline. CDR3 length: 15 amino acids. Trimming shortened V by 3 bases and J by 0 bases, and 13 bases separated the two germline ends. This CDR3 reads CASSWTPGSSYEQYF. In DNA form, the CDR3 reads TGCGCCAGCAGCTGGACTCCGGGCTCCTCCTACGAGCAGTACTTC.

Concerning this clonotype: One end of the junction is discordant with germline, which a read error may explain. This chain links TRBV20-1 with TRBJ2-3, with a tentative D call TRBD2 (6 bases). CDR1 is DFQATT and CDR2 is SNEGSKA in the germline V gene (reference sequence). CDR3 length: 13 residues. CDR3 amino acids: CSAPRGSTYTQYF. The CDR3 coding sequence is TGCAGTGCTCCTCGGGGGAGCACATATACGCAGTATTTT.

This clonotype appeared many times. This chain uses TRBV29-1 with TRBJ2-7; 9 positions match TRBD1. Losses at the gene ends were 5 bases for V and 0 bases for J; bases not matched to a gene: 5. The CDR3 runs to 14 residues. Germline V gene sequence: CDR1 SQVTM, CDR2 ANQGSEA. CDR3 nucleotide sequence: TGCAGCGTTACAGGGACAGGGAGCTCCTACGAGCAGTACTTC. Translating gives CSVTGTGSSYEQYF.

This clonotype was observed many times. The rearrangement links TRBV5-5 to TRBJ1-2; TRBD1 is a possible D gene (5 bases). V lost 6 bases and J lost 2, with 11 bases in between. Germline values: CDR1 SGHKS, CDR2 YYEKEE (reference sequence). The CDR3 extends over 13 amino acids. In DNA, the CDR3 is TGTGCCAGCACGTCCCGGGACAACTATGGCTACACCTTC. It is translated as CASTSRDNYGYTF.

Regarding this clonotype: A junction end diverges from the germline sequence, so it may reflect a read error. This rearrangement joins TRBV3-1 to TRBJ2-1, with D possibly TRBD2 on 6 matching bases. Germline CDR1 is LGHDT and CDR2 is YNNKEL (reference sequence). The CDR3 has 13 amino acids. CDR3 coding DNA: TGTTCCAGCAGCGTAAGACTAGTTGGTGAGCAGTTCTTC. Protein sequence: CSSSVRLVGEQFF.

Worth noting for this clonotype: One base separates it from a far larger clone, so it is likely a read error. The chain joins TRBV12-3 or TRBV12-4 to TRBJ2-7; D remains unclear. The CDR3 extends over 13 amino acids. Between the trimmed V and J ends, which lost 6 bases and 0 bases, there was a span of 9 bases. The CDR3 sequence is CASSRNSSYEQYF. For the CDR3, the DNA is TGTGCCAGCAGCCGGAACAGCTCCTACGAGCAGTACTTC.

This clonotype has at least ten counts. The V and J genes are TRBV11-2 and TRBJ2-1, with D possibly called TRBD1 or TRBD2 (6 bases each). The CDR3 sequence is 16 residues long. Germline CDR1 SGHAT, CDR2 FQNNGV. The V and J ends lost 7 bases and 2 bases respectively, with 18 bases between them. The CDR3 is CASTERIGGAYNEQFF. The CDR3 DNA reads TGTGCCAGCACCGAGAGGATCGGGGGCGCCTACAATGAGCAGTTCTTC. The complete variable domain, with remaining parts taken from reference TRBV11-2 and TRBJ2-1, reads EAGVAQSPRYKIIEKRQSVAFWCNPISGHATLYWYQQILGQGPKLLIQFQNNGVVDDSQLPKDRFSAERLKGVDSTLKIQPAKLEDSAVYLCASTERIGGAYNEQFFGPGTRLTVL.

This clonotype was observed many times. The rearrangement joins TRBV5-1 to TRBJ1-1; tentative D call: TRBD1 (6 bases). CDR3 size: 14 residues. Trimming took 5 bases from V and 1 from J, leaving 12 bases between them. The germline CDR1 and CDR2 sequences are SGHRS and YFSETQ. The CDR3 here is CASRNTGTNTEAFF. In DNA form, the CDR3 reads TGCGCCAGCAGAAACACAGGGACGAACACTGAAGCTTTCTTT.

The genes are TRBV6-5 and TRBJ2-2; possible D gene TRBD1, 6 bases. The V end was cut by 8 bases, the J end by 4 bases, with 11 bases between. The CDR3 has 13 amino acids. Germline V gives CDR1 MNHEY, CDR2 SVGAGI. The CDR3 sequence is CASLGTFTGELFF. In DNA form, the CDR3 reads TGTGCCAGCTTAGGGACATTCACCGGGGAGCTGTTTTTT.

The chain links TRBV27 to TRBJ2-4, with 8 positions matching TRBD2. CDR1 MNHEY and CDR2 SMNVEV come from the germline V gene (reference sequence). The V gene end was trimmed by 7 bases and the J gene end by 7 bases; junction bases not matched to a gene: 9. The CDR3 covers 14 residues. The CDR3 spells CASNREGWENIQYF. CDR3 sequence (DNA): TGTGCCAGCAATCGGGAGGGGTGGGAGAACATTCAGTACTTC.